A single sample gave rise to the 29 T cell receptor beta chains below, sequenced in a study of blood T cells in healthy people across ages. Primed by a sample-barcoded 5' primer and a J-beta primer mix, a second PCR proceeded for roughly 6 to 12 cycles. From the 5' RACE reads, TCRdb called clonotypes with MiXCR, one entry per CDR3 protein. The sample contains fewer than 2 million distinct CDR3 sequences, approximately 39% of which appear only once. Sequenced sample: blood. The receptor set was obtained from a human donor in good health.

This clonotype was counted ten times or more. This rearrangement joins TRBV6-5 to TRBJ1-2; D is possibly TRBD1 (6 bases). Germline values: CDR1 MNHEY, CDR2 SVGAGI. The length of the CDR3 is 18 residues. V lost 1 base, J lost 0 bases, and 18 bases lay in between. CDR3 sequence reads: CASSYFGRGDGANYGYTF. In nucleotides, the CDR3 is TGTGCCAGCAGTTACTTCGGCAGGGGCGACGGAGCTAACTATGGCTACACCTTC.

The rearrangement links TRBV29-1 to TRBJ2-5, with 8 bases matching TRBD1. Gene TRBJ2-7 matches the end of the DNA better, so the J call may be wrong. CDR1 SQVTM and CDR2 ANQGSEA come from the germline V gene. There are 12 residues in the CDR3. The CDR3 loop reads CSVQGAEDEQYF. CDR3 nucleotides: TGCAGCGTTCAGGGGGCGGAGGACGAGCAGTACTTC.

The genes are TRBV7-8 and TRBJ2-1; 7 bases are a match to TRBD2. The DNA end is a closer match to TRBJ2-7, so the J assignment may be wrong. Germline V CDR1 and CDR2: SGHVS, FQNEAQ. The CDR3 is 13 amino acids. CDR3 nucleotide sequence: TGTGCCAGCAGCCGGGGGAGGGGTGGAGAGCAGTACTTC. Its translation: CASSRGRGGEQYF.

This clonotype was observed a handful of times. This chain links TRBV27 with TRBJ1-2; TRBD1 is a possible D gene (6 bases). V was pared by 7 bases and J by 8 bases, with 11 bases between. The CDR3 loop spans 11 amino acids. CDR1 is MNHEY and CDR2 is SMNVEV in the germline V gene (reference sequence). The CDR3 spells CASNGGRGYTF. For the CDR3, the DNA is TGTGCCAGCAATGGGGGGCGGGGCTACACCTTC.

This chain links TRBV28 with TRBJ1-4; D unresolved. Trimming took 2 bases from V and 7 from J, leaving 14 bases between them. The CDR3 extends over 15 amino acids. Per the germline V gene, CDR1 is MDHEN and CDR2 is SYDVKM. The CDR3 sequence is CASSLVTSRGEKLFF. In DNA, the CDR3 is TGTGCCAGCAGTTTAGTGACCTCACGGGGTGAAAAACTGTTTTTT.

The chain has TRBV9 and TRBJ1-3; 7 bases line up with TRBD1. The CDR3 is 15 amino acids. V was clipped by 2 bases and J by 4 bases; unmatched bases: 6. Germline values: CDR1 SGDLS, CDR2 YYNGEE. For the CDR3, the DNA is TGTGCCAGCAGCGTCGGACAGGTATCAGGAAACACCATATATTTT. Protein sequence: CASSVGQVSGNTIYF. The full variable domain, in which reference TRBV9 and TRBJ1-3 provide the parts outside the CDR3, is DSGVTQTPKHLITATGQRVTLRCSPRSGDLSVYWYQQSLDQGLQFLIQYYNGEERAKGNILERFSAQQFPDLHSELNLSSLELGDSALYFCASSVGQVSGNTIYFGEGSWLTVV.

This clonotype has only a few counts. This chain's CDR3 is CASSIVTGTYGYTF. CDR3 nucleotides: TGTGCCAGTAGTATAGTCACGGGGACCTATGGCTACACCTTC. V usage is TRBV19 and J usage is TRBJ1-2, with D tentatively TRBD1 (5 bases). From germline, CDR1 is LNHDA and CDR2 SQIVND (reference sequence). CDR3 length: 14 residues. V was clipped by 1 base and J by 4 bases, with 10 bases between them.

This clonotype came up once. The chain recombines TRBV29-1 with TRBJ1-1; D gene ambiguous. This CDR3 spans 11 amino acids. Germline values: CDR1 SQVTM, CDR2 ANQGSEA. V shed 4 bases and J shed 7 bases, with 10 bases lying between them. The CDR3 reads CSVGVIGEAFF. As DNA, the CDR3 is TGCAGCGTTGGGGTGATCGGTGAAGCTTTCTTT.

This clonotype was recorded only once. This rearrangement joins TRBV20-1 to TRBJ2-7; 13 bases map to TRBD2. This CDR3 has 14 amino acids. Germline V gene sequence: CDR1 DFQATT, CDR2 SNEGSKA (reference sequence). The trim removed 6 bases at V and 5 bases at J, leaving 7 bases unmatched. CDR3 sequence: CSARTSGSLHEQYF. The CDR3 DNA follows: TGCAGTGCACGGACTAGCGGGAGTCTCCACGAGCAGTACTTC.

Points on this clonotype: The junction and the germline gene differ at one end; a read error may be behind it. The chain combines TRBV4-1 with TRBJ2-6; a possible D gene is TRBD2 (7 bases). The CDR3 sequence is 20 residues long. From germline, CDR1 is MGHRA and CDR2 YSYEKL. CDR3 region: CASSQVGVRGGRSGANVPTF. The CDR3 DNA sequence: TGCGCCAGCAGCCAAGTCGGGGTGAGGGGGGGCCGATCTGGGGCCAACGTCCCGACTTTC.

This chain connects TRBV6-5 to TRBJ2-3; D uncertain. Germline CDR1 MNHEY, CDR2 SVGAGI. CDR3 size: 13 residues. V was cut by 1 base and J by 4 bases, with 6 bases left in between. The CDR3 reads CASSYLGSDTQYF. The CDR3 DNA follows: TGTGCCAGCAGTTACTTGGGGTCAGATACGCAGTATTTT.

This chain connects TRBV20-1 to TRBJ1-2; D gene ambiguous. CDR3 length: 13 residues. The V end was cut by 6 bases, the J end by 1 base, with 12 bases between. Germline loops: CDR1 DFQATT, CDR2 SNEGSKA (reference sequence). The DNA for the CDR3 is TGCAGTGCCTGGACGGGCCATAACTATGGCTACACCTTC. The encoded protein is CSAWTGHNYGYTF.

The chain has TRBV5-1 and TRBJ1-2; possibly TRBD1 for D (5 bases). The CDR3 extends over 18 amino acids. Trimming stripped 0 bases from V and 12 bases from J, with 30 bases between. CDR1 and CDR2 (germline): SGHRS, YFSETQ. The CDR3 spells CASSLAGFHRTDALGDTF. DNA for the CDR3: TGCGCCAGCAGCTTGGCAGGATTCCATCGGACGGATGCCCTGGGGGACACCTTC. The whole variable domain, filled in from reference TRBV5-1 and TRBJ1-2, reads KAGVTQTPRYLIKTRGQQVTLSCSPISGHRSVSWYQQTPGQGLQFLFEYFSETQRNKGNFPGRFSGRQFSNSRSEMNVSTLELGDSALYLCASSLAGFHRTDALGDTFGSGTRLTVV.

This CDR3 reads CASSTPGQGRYEQYF. DNA of the CDR3: TGTGCCAGCAGTACTCCGGGACAGGGGAGATACGAGCAGTACTTC. The J gene is TRBJ2-7, the V gene TRBV28, with 10 bases lining up with TRBD1. V gave up 5 bases and J gave up 4 bases; unmatched junction bases: 8. The CDR3 loop spans 15 amino acids. Germline values: CDR1 MDHEN, CDR2 SYDVKM.

This clonotype was observed a handful of times. V gene TRBV29-1 combines with J gene TRBJ2-7; D call uncertain. Germline values: CDR1 SQVTM, CDR2 ANQGSEA. Between the trimmed V and J ends, which lost 4 bases and 2 bases, there was a span of 9 bases. The CDR3 extends over 12 amino acids. In DNA form, the CDR3 reads TGCAGCGTTGTACTGGGAACCTACGAGCAGTACTTC. This encodes CSVVLGTYEQYF.

At least ten counts were recorded for this clonotype. This chain uses TRBV7-2 with TRBJ1-1; D gene unclear. The germline V gene encodes CDR1 SGHTA and CDR2 FQGNSA. The ends were cut back, 3 bases at V and 5 bases at J, with 13 bases in the middle. The length of the CDR3 is 14 residues. The CDR3 loop reads CASSLSRGDTEAFF. For the CDR3, the DNA is TGTGCCAGCAGCTTGAGTCGGGGTGATACTGAAGCTTTCTTT.

There are many counts of this clonotype. This rearrangement joins TRBV29-1 to TRBJ2-7, with D perhaps given as TRBD1 or TRBD2 (5 bases each). The CDR3 extends over 11 amino acids. Trimming stripped 6 bases from V and 6 bases from J, with 12 bases between. Germline CDR1 SQVTM, CDR2 ANQGSEA. In DNA, the CDR3 is TGCAGCGTCATAAATGGGGGCGAGCAGTACTTC. Translating it yields CSVINGGEQYF.

The chain is built from TRBV2 and TRBJ2-3; TRBD2 aligns across 13 bases. V shed 1 base and J 4 bases; nucleotides not matched to a gene: 8. CDR1 and CDR2 from the germline V gene are SNHLY and FYNNEI. The CDR3 extends over 18 amino acids. CDR3 in amino acids: CASSEGTQGLAGPDTQYF. The CDR3 nucleotides read TGTGCCAGCAGTGAAGGGACCCAGGGACTAGCGGGGCCAGATACGCAGTATTTT.

This clonotype showed up just once. The V and J genes are TRBV20-1 and TRBJ2-1; D might be TRBD1 (6 bases). The CDR3 spans 14 residues. Per germline, CDR1 DFQATT and CDR2 SNEGSKA (reference sequence). V was clipped by 5 bases and J by 3 bases, with 14 bases between them. The CDR3 sequence: CSALGQINYNEQFF. CDR3 coding DNA: TGCAGTGCTTTAGGACAGATCAACTACAATGAGCAGTTCTTC.

The chain has TRBV11-2 and TRBJ1-2; 7 nucleotides agree with TRBD1. The CDR3 is 15 residues long. Germline CDR1 SGHAT, CDR2 FQNNGV. V shed 4 bases and J 2 bases; nucleotides not matched to a gene: 7. The CDR3 DNA reads TGTGCCAGCAGCTCAAGAGGACAGGAAAACTATGGCTACACCTTC. This encodes CASSSRGQENYGYTF.

The sample holds a few counts of this clonotype. The J gene is TRBJ1-1, the V gene TRBV29-1; possible D gene TRBD1, 5 bases. Germline lookup yields CDR1 SQVTM and CDR2 ANQGSEA. The ends were cut back, 2 bases at V and 4 bases at J, with 8 bases in the middle. The CDR3 contains 12 residues. CDR3 DNA sequence: TGCAGCGTTGAAAAGCAGGGCACTGAAGCTTTCTTT. Amino acid sequence: CSVEKQGTEAFF.

This clonotype showed up just a few times. The V and J genes are TRBV5-1 and TRBJ2-7; D is uncertain. The germline gives CDR1 SGHRS, CDR2 YFSETQ. Trimming stripped 1 base from V and 2 bases from J, with 13 bases between. The CDR3 is 15 amino acids. The CDR3 DNA is TGCGCCAGCAGCTTGTTGGGGAATGGTCCCTACGAGCAGTACTTC. It codes for CASSLLGNGPYEQYF.

This clonotype was counted between two and nine times. The V gene is TRBV20-1, the J gene TRBJ2-7; the match to TRBD2 covers 13 bases. CDR3 length equals 16 residues. The germline V gene encodes CDR1 DFQATT and CDR2 SNEGSKA (reference sequence). Unmatched junction bases numbered 6, after V lost 0 bases and J lost 4 bases. CDR3 in DNA: TGCAGTGCTAGAGACATCTGGACTAGCGGGAGATACGAGCAGTACTTC. Its protein is CSARDIWTSGRYEQYF.

The chain carries TRBV4-2 and TRBJ2-1; 9 bases map to TRBD1. V shed 0 bases, J shed 8 bases, and the junction held 8 bases outside the gene matches. This CDR3 region has 16 residues. The germline CDR1 and CDR2 sequences are LGHNA and YNFKEQ. The CDR3 nucleotides read TGTGCCAGCAGCCAAGATGGGACAGGGTGGAGGGATGAGCAGTTCTTC. Protein: CASSQDGTGWRDEQFF.

This clonotype has only a few counts. At one end, the junction sequence differs from germline, possibly due to a read error. The chain combines TRBV7-9 with TRBJ2-1; TRBD2 agrees at 8 bases. CDR1 is SEHNR, CDR2 FQNEAQ, per germline (reference sequence). The CDR3 spans 15 residues. The CDR3 region has the DNA TGTGCCAGCAGCATAGCGGGGATCTCCTACAATGAGCAGTTCTTC. This translates into CASSIAGISYNEQFF.

The chain recombines TRBV9 with TRBJ2-7, with TRBD2 as a possible D gene (7 bases). Germline CDR1 reads SGDLS; CDR2 reads YYNGEE. The CDR3 consists of 15 residues. With 2 bases removed from V and 3 bases from J, the gap between germline ends came to 15 bases. This chain's CDR3 is CASSVGGGQYYEQYF. In DNA form, the CDR3 reads TGTGCCAGCAGCGTGGGGGGGGGACAATACTACGAGCAGTACTTC.

Only a few counts were recorded for this clonotype. The rearrangement uses TRBV12-3 or TRBV12-4 and TRBJ2-3, with TRBD1 matching over 9 bases. V shed 5 bases and J 4 bases; nucleotides not matched to a gene: 7. This CDR3 spans 15 amino acids. The CDR3 DNA is TGTGCCAGCAGTGGTTTGACAGGGGGTTCAGATACGCAGTATTTT. The encoded protein is CASSGLTGGSDTQYF.

The CDR3 sequence: CASTTRNPGTGARTGGYTF. The CDR3, as DNA: TGCGCCAGCACCACAAGAAATCCCGGGACAGGGGCTCGTACGGGTGGCTACACCTTC. The V and J genes are TRBV4-1 and TRBJ1-2; 10 bases are a match to TRBD1. Losses at the gene ends were 7 bases for V and 7 bases for J; bases not matched to a gene: 24. The length of the CDR3 is 19 residues. Germline loops: CDR1 MGHRA, CDR2 YSYEKL.

The CDR3 coding sequence is TGTGCCAGCAGCTTAGTTGACAGTAGGGGCTACACCTTC. Translating gives CASSLVDSRGYTF. V usage is TRBV7-2 and J usage is TRBJ1-2; tentative D call: TRBD1 (5 bases). The CDR3 loop spans 13 amino acids. The ends were cut back, 1 base at V and 8 bases at J, with 11 bases in the middle. Looked up from germline, CDR1 is SGHTA and CDR2 is FQGNSA.